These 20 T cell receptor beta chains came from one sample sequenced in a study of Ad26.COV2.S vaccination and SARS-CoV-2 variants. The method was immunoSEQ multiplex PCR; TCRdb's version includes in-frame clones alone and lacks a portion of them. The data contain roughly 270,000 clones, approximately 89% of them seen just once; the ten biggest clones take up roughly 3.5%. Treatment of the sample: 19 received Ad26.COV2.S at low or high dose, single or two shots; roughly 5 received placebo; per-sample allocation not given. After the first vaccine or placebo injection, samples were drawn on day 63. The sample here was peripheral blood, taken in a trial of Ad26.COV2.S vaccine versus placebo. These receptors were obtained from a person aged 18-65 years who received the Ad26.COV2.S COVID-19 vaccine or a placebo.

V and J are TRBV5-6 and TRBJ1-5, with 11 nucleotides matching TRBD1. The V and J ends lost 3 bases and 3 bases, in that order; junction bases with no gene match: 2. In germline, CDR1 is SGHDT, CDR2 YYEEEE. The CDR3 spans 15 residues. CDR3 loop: CASSWTGGVNQPQHF. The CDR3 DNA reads TGTGCCAGCAGCTGGACAGGGGGCGTCAATCAGCCCCAGCATTTT.

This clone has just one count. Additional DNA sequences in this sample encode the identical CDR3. CDR3 nucleotides: TGTGCCAGCAGTACAGGGGATCAAGAGACCCAGTACTTC. Amino acid sequence: CASSTGDQETQYF. The rearrangement links TRBV5-4 to TRBJ2-5; TRBD1 aligns across 7 bases. This CDR3 region has 13 residues. Germline V gives CDR1 SGHNT, CDR2 YYREEE (reference sequence). V lost 5 bases and J lost 2; bases outside the gene matches: 3.

CDR3 in amino acids: CASSPGLAYEQYF. The CDR3 DNA reads as TGTGCCAGCTCTCCGGGCCTTGCCTACGAGCAGTACTTC. V is TRBV18 and J is TRBJ2-7; no clear D. The CDR3 contains 13 residues. Germline V gene sequence: CDR1 KGHSH, CDR2 LQKENI. The V and J ends lost 6 bases and 2 bases respectively, with 11 bases between them.

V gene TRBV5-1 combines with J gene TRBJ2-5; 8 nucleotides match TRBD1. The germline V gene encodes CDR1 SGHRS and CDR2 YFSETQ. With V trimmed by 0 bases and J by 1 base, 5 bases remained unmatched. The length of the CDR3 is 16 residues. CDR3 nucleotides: TGCGCCAGCAGCTTGGTTGACAGGGGAGTCCAAGAGACCCAGTACTTC. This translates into CASSLVDRGVQETQYF.

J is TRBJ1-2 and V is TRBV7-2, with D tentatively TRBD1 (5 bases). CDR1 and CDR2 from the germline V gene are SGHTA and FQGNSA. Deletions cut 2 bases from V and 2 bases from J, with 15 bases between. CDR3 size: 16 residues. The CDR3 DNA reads TGTGCCAGCAGCTTATGGGGGGGAGGGGTCAACTATGGCTACACCTTC. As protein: CASSLWGGGVNYGYTF.

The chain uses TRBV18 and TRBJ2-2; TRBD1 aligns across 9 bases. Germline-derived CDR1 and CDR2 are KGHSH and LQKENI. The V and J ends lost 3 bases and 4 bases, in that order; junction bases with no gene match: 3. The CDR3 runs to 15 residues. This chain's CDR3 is CASSPPTGGTGELFF. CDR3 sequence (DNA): TGTGCCAGCTCACCCCCGACAGGGGGCACCGGGGAGCTGTTTTTT.

Here the CDR3 DNA reads TGTGCCAGTAGTATAGTAGGCGGGGGGGCCCAGGAGACCCAGTACTTC. This encodes CASSIVGGGAQETQYF. The gene calls are TRBV19 and TRBJ2-5; 9 bases agree with TRBD2. J lost 5 bases, V lost 1 base, and 8 bases had no gene match. The CDR3 is 16 amino acids. The germline V gene encodes CDR1 LNHDA and CDR2 SQIVND (reference sequence).

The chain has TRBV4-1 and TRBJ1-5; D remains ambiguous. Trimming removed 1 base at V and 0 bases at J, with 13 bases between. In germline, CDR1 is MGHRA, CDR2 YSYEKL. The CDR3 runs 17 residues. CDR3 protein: CASSQVPGVYSNQPQHF. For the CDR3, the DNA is TGCGCCAGCAGCCAAGTTCCAGGAGTCTATAGCAATCAGCCCCAGCATTTT.

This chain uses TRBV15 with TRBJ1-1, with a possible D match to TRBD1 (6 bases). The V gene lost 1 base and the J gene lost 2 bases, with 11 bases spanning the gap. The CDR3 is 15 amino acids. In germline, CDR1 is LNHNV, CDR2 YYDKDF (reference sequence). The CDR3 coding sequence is TGTGCCACCAGCAGAGGGGGGGCTCCAAACACTGAAGCTTTCTTT. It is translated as CATSRGGAPNTEAFF.

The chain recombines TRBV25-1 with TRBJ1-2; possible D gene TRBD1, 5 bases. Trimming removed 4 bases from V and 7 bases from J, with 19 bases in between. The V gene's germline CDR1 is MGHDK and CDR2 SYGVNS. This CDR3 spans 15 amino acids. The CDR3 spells CASSAPEEGFSGYTF. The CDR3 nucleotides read TGTGCCAGCAGTGCCCCTGAGGAGGGGTTCTCTGGCTACACCTTC.

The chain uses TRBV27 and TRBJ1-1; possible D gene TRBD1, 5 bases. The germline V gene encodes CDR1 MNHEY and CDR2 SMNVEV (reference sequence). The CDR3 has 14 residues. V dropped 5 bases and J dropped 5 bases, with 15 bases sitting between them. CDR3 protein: CASSLTSGTTEAFF. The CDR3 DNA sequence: TGTGCCAGCAGTCTCACCTCCGGGACGACTGAAGCTTTCTTT.

This CDR3 is CASSLTGGNTEAFF. As DNA, the CDR3 is TGTGCCAGCAGCTTGACAGGGGGAAACACTGAAGCTTTCTTT. The chain joins TRBV5-6 to TRBJ1-1; 8 bases align to TRBD1. CDR1 and CDR2 (germline): SGHDT, YYEEEE. The CDR3 length is 14 residues. With 1 base clipped from V and 2 bases from J, the junction kept 1 base outside the gene matches.

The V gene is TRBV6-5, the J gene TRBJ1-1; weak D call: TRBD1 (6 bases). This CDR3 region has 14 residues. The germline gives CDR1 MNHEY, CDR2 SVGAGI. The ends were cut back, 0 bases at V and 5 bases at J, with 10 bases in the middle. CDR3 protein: CASSYSSGETEAFF. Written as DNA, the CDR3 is TGTGCCAGCAGTTACTCATCAGGGGAAACTGAAGCTTTCTTT.

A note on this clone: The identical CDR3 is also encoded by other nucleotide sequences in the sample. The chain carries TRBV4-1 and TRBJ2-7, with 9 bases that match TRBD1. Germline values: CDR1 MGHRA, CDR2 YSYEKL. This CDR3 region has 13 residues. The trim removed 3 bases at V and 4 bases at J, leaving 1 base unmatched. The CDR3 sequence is CASSQDRGYEQYF. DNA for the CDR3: TGCGCCAGCAGCCAGGACAGGGGTTACGAGCAGTACTTC.

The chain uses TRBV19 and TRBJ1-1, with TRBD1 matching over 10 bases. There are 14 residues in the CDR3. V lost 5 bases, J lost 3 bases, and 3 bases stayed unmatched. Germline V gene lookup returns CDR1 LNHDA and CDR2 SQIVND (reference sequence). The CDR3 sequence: CASSLTGGYTEAFF. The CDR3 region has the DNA TGTGCCAGTAGTCTGACAGGGGGCTACACTGAAGCTTTCTTT. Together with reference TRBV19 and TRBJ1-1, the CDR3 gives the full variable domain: DGGITQSPKYLFRKEGQNVTLSCEQNLNHDAMYWYRQDPGQGLRLIYYSQIVNDFQKGDIAEGYSVSREKKESFPLTVTSAQKNPTAFYLCASSLTGGYTEAFFGQGTRLTVV.

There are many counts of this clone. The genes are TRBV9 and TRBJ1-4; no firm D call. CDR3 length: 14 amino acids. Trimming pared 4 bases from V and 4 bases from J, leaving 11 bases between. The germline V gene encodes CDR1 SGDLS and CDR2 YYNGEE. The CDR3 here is CASSYGPYNEKLFF. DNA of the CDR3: TGTGCCAGCAGCTATGGGCCTTATAATGAAAAACTGTTTTTT.

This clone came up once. CDR3 sequence (DNA): TGTGCCAGCAGCCAAGATATGGCGGAGCGGGGGGTTGCCCACGGGGAGCAGTACTTC. It encodes CASSQDMAERGVAHGEQYF. The chain employs TRBV4-2 and TRBJ2-7; TRBD2 aligns across 9 bases. Germline lookup yields CDR1 LGHNA and CDR2 YNFKEQ. After removal of 0 bases from V and 7 bases from J, the junction contained 19 bases not matched to a gene. This CDR3 spans 19 amino acids.

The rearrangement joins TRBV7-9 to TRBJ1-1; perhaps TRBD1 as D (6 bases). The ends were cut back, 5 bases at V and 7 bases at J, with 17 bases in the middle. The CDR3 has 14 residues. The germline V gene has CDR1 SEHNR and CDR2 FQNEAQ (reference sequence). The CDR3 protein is CASSPQTGKSEAFF. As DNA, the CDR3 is TGTGCCAGCAGCCCTCAGACAGGCAAGAGTGAAGCTTTCTTT.

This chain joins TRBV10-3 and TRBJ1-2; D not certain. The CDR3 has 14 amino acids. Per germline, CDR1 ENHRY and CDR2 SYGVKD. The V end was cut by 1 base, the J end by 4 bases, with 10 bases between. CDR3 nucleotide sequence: TGTGCCATCAGTGAGTGGGGAAGTCCCTATGGCTACACCTTC. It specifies CAISEWGSPYGYTF.

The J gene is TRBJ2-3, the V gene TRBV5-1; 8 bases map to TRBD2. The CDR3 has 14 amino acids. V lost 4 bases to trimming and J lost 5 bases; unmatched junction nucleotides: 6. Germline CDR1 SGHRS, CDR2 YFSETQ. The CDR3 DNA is TGCGCCAGCAGCGAAATAGCGGGACAAGATACGCAGTATTTT. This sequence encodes CASSEIAGQDTQYF.